The 2 T cell receptor beta chains reported below all come from one sample, sequenced in a study of blood T cell repertoires in COVID-19. Assay used: immunoSEQ multiplex PCR; TCRdb lists only in-frame clones, some missing. The table records 230,000 or so clones, roughly 88% of them present only once. Sequencing input: PBMCs or T cells enriched from blood (not recorded which). These receptor sequences come from a middle-aged woman with acute COVID-19.

Of note for this clone: The junction and the germline gene differ at one end; a read error may be behind it. V and J are TRBV2 and TRBJ2-1, with D possibly matching TRBD1 (6 bases). The germline V gene encodes CDR1 SNHLY and CDR2 FYNNEI. CDR3 size: 15 residues. CDR3 nucleotides: TGTGCCAGCAGTCTTAACAGGGCCTCCAACAATGAGCAGTTCTTC. Translation: CASSLNRASNNEQFF.

This clone appeared once. The chain joins TRBV25-1 to TRBJ2-6; D may be TRBD2 (6 bases). The CDR3 runs to 16 residues. V lost 1 base and J lost 0, with 7 bases in between. Germline V CDR1 and CDR2: MGHDK, SYGVNS. The chain's CDR3 is CASSEWRDSGANVLTF. As DNA, the CDR3 is TGTGCCAGCAGTGAATGGAGGGACTCTGGGGCCAACGTCCTGACTTTC. The full variable domain, with the rest looked up from reference TRBV25-1 and TRBJ2-6, is EADIYQTPRYLVIGTGKKITLECSQTMGHDKMYWYQQDPGMELHLIHYSYGVNSTEKGDLSSESTVSRIRTEHFPLTLESARPSHTSQYLCASSEWRDSGANVLTFGAGSRLTVL.